The rows below give T cell receptor beta chains drawn from one sample of a study of cytomegalovirus exposure and HLA in healthy donors. Profiling relied on immunoSEQ multiplex PCR, and the TCRdb table lists in-frame clones only, not all of them. In all, the sample yields about 130,000 clones. Source material: PBMCs. The source is a woman in her sixties or seventies in good health and CMV-seronegative. Each CDR3 is given without its conserved first and last residue. Fields, in order: CDR3 protein, V gene, J gene, CDR3 length.

CDR3aa: ASSPLAGGDNEQF
v_gene: TRBV4-1
j_gene: TRBJ2-1
len: 13

CDR3aa: ASSPHVGVEQPQH
v_gene: TRBV27
j_gene: TRBJ1-5
len: 13

CDR3aa: ASSETGSGYEQY
v_gene: TRBV2
j_gene: TRBJ2-7
len: 12

CDR3aa: AIRRSGQEETQY
v_gene: TRBV10-3
j_gene: TRBJ2-5
len: 12

CDR3aa: ASSFGRAETQY
v_gene: TRBV5-1
j_gene: TRBJ2-5
len: 11

CDR3aa: ASAHNFQGRYEQY
v_gene: TRBV19
j_gene: TRBJ2-7
len: 13

CDR3aa: ASSIGVTSSYEQY
v_gene: TRBV19
j_gene: TRBJ2-7
len: 13

CDR3aa: ASRPSGSYEQY
v_gene: TRBV19
j_gene: TRBJ2-7
len: 11

CDR3aa: ATSRDSWGVITEAF
v_gene: TRBV15
j_gene: TRBJ1-1
len: 14

CDR3aa: ASSFKETQY
v_gene: TRBV5-1
j_gene: TRBJ2-5
len: 9

CDR3aa: ASFIPPDWVEDQPQH
v_gene: TRBV18
j_gene: TRBJ1-5
len: 15

CDR3aa: ASSLSGGAAETQY
v_gene: TRBV6-1
j_gene: TRBJ2-5
len: 13

CDR3aa: AISELAGQTNEKLF
v_gene: TRBV10-3
j_gene: TRBJ1-4
len: 14

CDR3aa: ASSLTGNNQPQH
v_gene: TRBV7-9
j_gene: TRBJ1-5
len: 12

CDR3aa: ASSLVQGDTGELF
v_gene: TRBV28
j_gene: TRBJ2-2
len: 13

CDR3aa: ASSLSPRTESYEQY
v_gene: TRBV7-9
j_gene: NA
len: 14

CDR3aa: ASSLESGNQPQH
v_gene: TRBV11-2
j_gene: TRBJ1-5
len: 12

CDR3aa: ASSLHRGSTGELF
v_gene: TRBV27
j_gene: TRBJ2-2
len: 13

CDR3aa: ASSPTGRGSLSGYT
v_gene: TRBV28
j_gene: TRBJ1-2
len: 14

CDR3aa: ASSLPGYDYGYT
v_gene: TRBV28
j_gene: TRBJ1-2
len: 12